The text below deals with one T cell receptor beta chain. Antigen specificity is unknown. The data are from a study of monozygotic twins with inflammatory bowel disease. Findings and caveats of the study: No discrimination was achieved between different T cell subtypes.

Germline V gene lookup returns CDR1 LGHNA and CDR2 YNFKEQ. The CDR3 has 20 residues. Per TCR library, 3500 ng of total RNA was used. The template switching step added UMIs that contained a 6-nucleotide sample barcode. TCRdb reprocessed the 5' RACE reads; each CDR3 protein has one entry and no DNA is given. The table lists fewer than 450,000 distinct CDR3 sequences. The sequenced sample was blood. The chain couples TRBV4-2 to TRBJ2-2; TCRdb selects TRBD1, and the lack of DNA leaves this call unchecked. The sequence was obtained from a human donor with ulcerative colitis or Crohn's disease, or a healthy co-twin of an affected twin (not recorded which). The chain's CDR3 is CASSQDQGRGAERNTGELFF.